These 21 T cell receptor beta chains came from one sample sequenced in a study of shared clonotypes between healthy human individuals. Clones were sequenced by immunoSEQ multiplex PCR, and TCRdb holds only the in-frame ones, with some missing. The table has roughly 2.1 million clones, approximately 94% seen once. Naive CD8 cells comprised CD45RO-negative, CCR7-positively selected cells, excluding terminally differentiated effector memory CD45RA+ cells. The sample consisted of naive CD8+ T cells from PBMCs. These receptor sequences come from a man aged 18 to 30 in good health. Some clones in this sample may be carry-over from other donors' samples.

The chain couples TRBV28 to TRBJ1-2, with no clear D. Per the germline V gene, CDR1 is MDHEN and CDR2 is SYDVKM. The length of the CDR3 is 12 residues. V was pared by 3 bases and J by 8 bases, with 10 bases between. The CDR3 sequence is CASSLPSWGYTF. The CDR3 DNA reads TGTGCCAGCAGTTTGCCCTCCTGGGGCTACACCTTC.

The V gene is TRBV6-6, the J gene TRBJ2-4; TRBD1 matches 8 bases. Germline V lookup: CDR1 MNHNY, CDR2 SVGAGI (reference sequence). Trimming cost V 6 bases and J 0 bases; bases outside gene matches: 4. There are 15 residues in the CDR3. The CDR3 nucleotides are TGTGCCAGCAGCCCCAGGGGGCAAGCCAAAAACATTCAGTACTTC. Translation: CASSPRGQAKNIQYF.

On this clone: The same CDR3 is also encoded by other DNA sequences in this sample. The gene calls are TRBV6-5 and TRBJ2-1, with TRBD2 as a possible D gene (5 bases). The CDR3 covers 13 residues. Germline CDR1 MNHEY, CDR2 SVGAGI. The germline V and J ends were trimmed by 6 bases and 3 bases, with 9 bases remaining between them. CDR3 DNA sequence: TGTGCCAGCAGCTCTGGACTCTACAATGAGCAGTTCTTC. It specifies CASSSGLYNEQFF.

Remarks on this clone: The sample carries other DNA sequences with the same CDR3. V gene TRBV27 combines with J gene TRBJ2-7; tentatively, D is TRBD2 (6 bases). Germline assignment: CDR1 MNHEY and CDR2 SMNVEV (reference sequence). CDR3 length: 14 amino acids. Between the trimmed V and J ends, which lost 1 base and 2 bases, there was a span of 9 bases. DNA for the CDR3: TGTGCCAGCAGTTTATTCGGGAGTACCTACGAGCAGTACTTC. It is translated as CASSLFGSTYEQYF.

The rearrangement uses TRBV29-1 and TRBJ2-1, with 11 bases matching TRBD2. The ends lost 8 bases at V and 4 bases at J; junction bases unmatched: 4. The length of the CDR3 is 13 residues. Germline assignment: CDR1 SQVTM and CDR2 ANQGSEA. As DNA, the CDR3 is TGCAGCATGAGACTAGCGGGGTACAATGAGCAGTTCTTC. Translated, it gives CSMRLAGYNEQFF.

Written as DNA, the CDR3 is TGTGCCAGCAGCCTCATAACCAGGGGAGCAGATACGCAGTATTTT. Translation: CASSLITRGADTQYF. The rearrangement links TRBV27 to TRBJ2-3; D is possibly TRBD1 (6 bases). Germline V gives CDR1 MNHEY, CDR2 SMNVEV (reference sequence). CDR3 length equals 15 residues. V lost 6 bases and J lost 4, with 17 bases in between.

This chain links TRBV28 with TRBJ2-7; TRBD2 matches 9 bases. CDR3 length: 15 amino acids. V shed 7 bases, J shed 4 bases, and the junction held 11 bases outside the gene matches. The germline V gene has CDR1 MDHEN and CDR2 SYDVKM. The CDR3 is CASNPPAGGGYEQYF. The DNA of the CDR3 is TGTGCCAGCAATCCCCCAGCGGGAGGAGGGTACGAGCAGTACTTC. Combining the CDR3 with reference TRBV28 and TRBJ2-7 gives the whole variable domain DVKVTQSSRYLVKRTGEKVFLECVQDMDHENMFWYRQDPGLGLRLIYFSYDVKMKEKGDIPEGYSVSREKKERFSLILESASTNQTSMYLCASNPPAGGGYEQYFGPGTRLTVT.

This clone has more than one count but fewer than ten. The chain couples TRBV9 to TRBJ1-2; 9 positions agree with TRBD1. CDR3 length: 17 residues. The germline V gene has CDR1 SGDLS and CDR2 YYNGEE. V trimming: 4 bases; J trimming: 7 bases; junction bases outside the gene matches: 17. The CDR3 sequence: CASSLNPGQGSRGGYTF. The CDR3 DNA follows: TGTGCCAGCAGCTTAAACCCCGGACAGGGGTCCAGAGGTGGCTACACCTTC.

The CDR3 protein is CATSPGQGTGNSFLTDTQYF. The CDR3 DNA is TGTGCCACCAGCCCGGGACAGGGAACGGGGAACTCTTTTCTCACAGATACGCAGTATTTT. The rearrangement uses TRBV15 and TRBJ2-3, with 9 nucleotides matching TRBD1. Germline V lookup: CDR1 LNHNV, CDR2 YYDKDF (reference sequence). The CDR3 is 20 amino acids. Unmatched junction bases numbered 20, after V lost 5 bases and J lost 2 bases.

CDR3 sequence (DNA): TGTGCCAGCCCTGGACCCTTCGCTGAGACCCAGTACTTC. This encodes CASPGPFAETQYF. The chain has TRBV7-7 and TRBJ2-5; D ambiguous. The germline CDR1 and CDR2 sequences are SSHAT and FNYEAQ (reference sequence). The CDR3 runs 13 residues. Trimming removed 8 bases at V and 5 bases at J, with 15 bases between. Full variable domain (missing parts from reference TRBV7-7 and TRBJ2-5): GAGVSQSPRYKVTKRGQDVTLRCDPISSHATLYWYQQALGQGPEFLTYFNYEAQPDKSGLPSDRFSAERPEGSISTLTIQRTEQRDSAMYRCASPGPFAETQYFGPGTRLLVL.

The chain joins TRBV6-6 to TRBJ2-7, with TRBD2 as a possible D gene (5 bases). Germline V gives CDR1 MNHNY, CDR2 SVGAGI (reference sequence). This CDR3 is 14 amino acids long. V was cut by 3 bases and J by 6 bases, with 15 bases left in between. CDR3 in amino acids: CASSYRVGESEQYF. CDR3 bases: TGTGCCAGCAGTTATCGAGTGGGAGAGTCCGAGCAGTACTTC.

Note on this clone: Other DNA sequences from this sample encode an identical CDR3 as well. V is TRBV27 and J is TRBJ2-7; D may be TRBD2 (6 bases). Germline loops: CDR1 MNHEY, CDR2 SMNVEV (reference sequence). V gave up 6 bases and J gave up 1 base, with 10 bases separating them. The CDR3 covers 13 residues. The CDR3 nucleotides are TGTGCCAGCAGCCACGGGGGATCCTACGAGCAGTACTTC. Encoded protein: CASSHGGSYEQYF.

This clone was seen a single time. The same CDR3 is also encoded by other DNA sequences in this sample. The CDR3 DNA reads as TGTGCCAGCAGCGTAGCTGGGACATCTGGAAACACCATATATTTT. Amino acids: CASSVAGTSGNTIYF. This rearrangement joins TRBV9 to TRBJ1-3, with a weak D call TRBD1 (6 bases). The CDR3 length is 15 residues. V dropped 0 bases and J dropped 1 base, with 8 bases sitting between them. CDR1 and CDR2 (germline): SGDLS, YYNGEE.

CDR3 in DNA: TGTGCCAGCAGTACTAGGACTAGCGGGTTCTCTTACGAGCAGTACTTC. This encodes CASSTRTSGFSYEQYF. The chain combines TRBV6-6 with TRBJ2-7; TRBD2 agrees at 11 bases. This CDR3 contains 16 residues. Germline V gives CDR1 MNHNY, CDR2 SVGAGI (reference sequence). V lost 5 bases, J lost 4 bases, and 10 bases stayed unmatched.

The CDR3 DNA follows: TGTGCCAGCTCACCAAGATTCGGGGGGAATTCCTACGAGCAGTACTTC. Its translation: CASSPRFGGNSYEQYF. This sequence joins TRBV18 and TRBJ2-7; 7 bases are a match to TRBD2. The CDR3 runs to 16 residues. CDR1 KGHSH and CDR2 LQKENI come from the germline V gene. Germline trimming cut 2 bases from V and 1 base from J; bases unmatched to any gene: 8.

V gene TRBV15 combines with J gene TRBJ1-3; D is unclear. V was trimmed by 1 base and J by 4 bases, leaving 26 bases between them. The CDR3 consists of 20 residues. Per germline, CDR1 LNHNV and CDR2 YYDKDF (reference sequence). The CDR3 DNA is TGTGCCACCAGCAGAGGGTCACCCGAGGAGGTCTCACGCTACGGAAACACCATATATTTT. Translation: CATSRGSPEEVSRYGNTIYF.

This clone has a handful of counts. This rearrangement joins TRBV2 to TRBJ1-5; D unresolved. The CDR3 is made up of 14 amino acids. The germline V gene encodes CDR1 SNHLY and CDR2 FYNNEI. Trimming removed 4 bases from V and 4 bases from J, with 11 bases in between. This CDR3 is CASSVFDGNQPQHF. The CDR3 nucleotides are TGTGCCAGCAGTGTTTTCGACGGTAATCAGCCCCAGCATTTT.

The chain has TRBV20-1 and TRBJ1-2; possible D gene TRBD1, 5 bases. The germline V and J ends were trimmed by 5 bases and 6 bases, with 10 bases remaining between them. This CDR3 has 11 residues. Germline CDR1 and CDR2: DFQATT and SNEGSKA (reference sequence). CDR3 region: CSAGGAHGYTF. CDR3 nucleotides: TGCAGTGCTGGGGGAGCCCATGGCTACACCTTC.

The chain recombines TRBV5-4 with TRBJ1-2; 9 bases agree with TRBD1. Germline CDR1 SGHNT, CDR2 YYREEE (reference sequence). This CDR3 region has 13 residues. Trimming cost V 0 bases and J 8 bases; bases outside gene matches: 2. CDR3 sequence reads: CASSLDRGPGYTF. In DNA, the CDR3 is TGTGCCAGCAGCTTGGACAGGGGGCCAGGCTACACCTTC.

This chain connects TRBV6-1 to TRBJ2-2; D ambiguous. V shed 6 bases and J shed 6 bases, with 8 bases lying between them. The CDR3 runs 12 residues. Germline V gene sequence: CDR1 MNHNS, CDR2 SASEGT. CDR3 residues: CASRGNAGELFF. CDR3 DNA sequence: TGTGCCAGCAGAGGCAACGCCGGGGAGCTGTTTTTT.

This clone is a singleton in its sample. The J gene is TRBJ1-5, the V gene TRBV19; possible D gene TRBD1, 5 bases. V shed 1 base and J shed 6 bases, with 19 bases lying between them. CDR1 and CDR2 (germline): LNHDA, SQIVND (reference sequence). The CDR3 sequence is 17 residues long. In DNA, the CDR3 is TGTGCCAGTAGTATAGTACGCGGGGCAGGAGGGAGTCAGCCCCAGCATTTT. This sequence encodes CASSIVRGAGGSQPQHF.